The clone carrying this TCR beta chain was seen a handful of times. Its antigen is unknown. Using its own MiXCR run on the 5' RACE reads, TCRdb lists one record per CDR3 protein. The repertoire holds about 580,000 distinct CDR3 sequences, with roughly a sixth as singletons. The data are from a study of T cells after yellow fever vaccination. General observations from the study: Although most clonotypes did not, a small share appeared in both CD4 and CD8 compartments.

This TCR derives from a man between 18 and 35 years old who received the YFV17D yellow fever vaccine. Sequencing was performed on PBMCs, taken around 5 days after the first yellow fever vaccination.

CDR3 residues: CASSFTSGNEQFF. In DNA, the CDR3 is TGTGCCAGCAGCTTTACTTCGGGGAATGAGCAGTTCTTC. The J gene is TRBJ2-1, the V gene TRBV7-2; weak D call: TRBD2 (5 bases). CDR1 is SGHTA, CDR2 FQGNSA, per germline. V lost 3 bases to trimming and J lost 7 bases, with 10 bases between them. The CDR3 is 13 amino acids.